These 30 T cell receptor beta chains came from one sample sequenced in a study of early T cells in non-severe SARS-CoV-2 infection listed by TCRdb under 2021. The protocol used for the library was 5' RACE. TCRdb shows the sequencer as NextSeq 500. Through fastp at Q25 and MiXCR, TCRdb rebuilt clones from the public reads, retaining in-frame beta chains. Rows with one shared CDR3 protein collapse into an entry with the most common genes and DNA. The sample has some 60,000 distinct CDR3 sequences on record, roughly 8% of them singletons. The ten largest clones represent around 3.4% of the sample. Material for sequencing was whole blood. The receptors here all came from an adult who was a healthcare worker with PCR-confirmed SARS-CoV-2 infection or an uninfected control (not recorded which).

The chain combines TRBV29-1 with TRBJ2-7; 7 nucleotides line up with TRBD2. Germline V gene sequence: CDR1 SQVTM, CDR2 ANQGSEA. The ends lost 4 bases at V and 2 bases at J; junction bases unmatched: 17. The CDR3 loop spans 17 amino acids. CDR3 sequence: CSVGPPPPPSGTYEQYF. The CDR3, as DNA: TGCAGCGTTGGCCCCCCTCCCCCGCCTAGCGGCACCTACGAGCAGTACTTC.

The sample holds a few counts of this clonotype. V gene TRBV5-6 combines with J gene TRBJ2-1; 10 nucleotides line up with TRBD1. The V gene's germline CDR1 is SGHDT and CDR2 YYEEEE. V lost 4 bases to trimming and J lost 8 bases; unmatched junction nucleotides: 12. There are 16 residues in the CDR3. Written as DNA, the CDR3 is TGTGCCAGCAGCCTATTCGGGACAGGGGATTCGTATGAGCAGTTCTTC. Translating gives CASSLFGTGDSYEQFF.

In its sample, this clonotype was seen many times. The rearrangement links TRBV20-1 to TRBJ1-5; 9 bases match TRBD1. V lost 6 bases to trimming and J lost 7 bases; unmatched junction nucleotides: 4. The germline V gene encodes CDR1 DFQATT and CDR2 SNEGSKA (reference sequence). CDR3 size: 12 residues. CDR3 sequence reads: CSAVQGAQPQHF. In DNA form, the CDR3 reads TGCAGTGCAGTACAGGGGGCACAGCCCCAGCATTTT.

This clonotype was seen many times. This chain joins TRBV28 and TRBJ1-1; D not resolved. The CDR3 runs 14 residues. Germline CDR1 reads MDHEN; CDR2 reads SYDVKM. Trimming pared 2 bases from V and 1 base from J, leaving 8 bases between. The CDR3, as DNA: TGTGCCAGCAGTTTAACCCCCCGGAACACTGAAGCTTTCTTT. As protein: CASSLTPRNTEAFF.

This clonotype was counted a few times. The chain links TRBV28 to TRBJ1-5; D unresolved. V lost 3 bases to trimming and J lost 0 bases, with 9 bases between them. CDR1 and CDR2 (germline): MDHEN, SYDVKM. The CDR3 consists of 15 residues. CDR3 sequence: CASSFPTLSNQPQHF. CDR3 coding DNA: TGTGCCAGCAGTTTTCCAACTCTTAGCAATCAGCCCCAGCATTTT.

This clonotype showed up many times. The chain uses TRBV18 and TRBJ2-3; D remains ambiguous. CDR1 is KGHSH, CDR2 LQKENI, per germline. Deletions cut 3 bases from V and 2 bases from J, with 6 bases between. The CDR3 is 13 amino acids. In nucleotides, the CDR3 is TGTGCCAGCTCACCGGGAACCACAGATACGCAGTATTTT. It specifies CASSPGTTDTQYF.

V gene TRBV6-4 combines with J gene TRBJ1-1, with D tentatively TRBD1 (5 bases). V dropped 1 base and J dropped 1 base, with 13 bases sitting between them. Germline V gives CDR1 MRHNA, CDR2 SNTAGT. CDR3 size: 16 residues. The CDR3 DNA reads TGTGCCAGCAGTGACTATTGGAGGGGAGGGAACACTGAAGCTTTCTTT. As protein: CASSDYWRGGNTEAFF.

The chain couples TRBV29-1 to TRBJ1-6; TRBD1 matches 8 bases. Per germline, CDR1 SQVTM and CDR2 ANQGSEA. This CDR3 is 13 amino acids long. Trimming at V came to 4 bases and at J to 7 bases, leaving 3 bases not matched to a gene. CDR3 DNA: TGCAGCGTTGGGGACAGGATAAATTCACCCCTCCACTTT. Amino acids: CSVGDRINSPLHF.

This clonotype was detected many times. V and J are TRBV5-1 and TRBJ2-2; 9 bases are shared with TRBD2. With V trimmed by 4 bases and J by 4 bases, 5 bases remained unmatched. The CDR3 spans 15 residues. Germline CDR1 SGHRS, CDR2 YFSETQ. The CDR3 protein is CASSRGLASTGELFF. For the CDR3, the DNA is TGCGCCAGCAGCCGGGGACTAGCCTCCACCGGGGAGCTGTTTTTT.

This clonotype was counted at least ten times. V and J are TRBV6-6 and TRBJ2-1, with TRBD2 matching over 11 bases. This CDR3 is built from 15 residues. With 5 bases clipped from V and 3 bases from J, the junction kept 3 bases outside the gene matches. Per the germline V gene, CDR1 is MNHNY and CDR2 is SVGAGI (reference sequence). The CDR3 region is CASSAGTSGYNEQFF. CDR3 DNA sequence: TGTGCCAGCAGTGCCGGGACTAGCGGCTACAATGAGCAGTTCTTC.

This sequence joins TRBV18 and TRBJ1-4; D gene uncertain. Germline V gene sequence: CDR1 KGHSH, CDR2 LQKENI. Trimming pared 6 bases from V and 0 bases from J, leaving 8 bases between. CDR3 length: 14 amino acids. The CDR3 is CASSLHATNEKLFF. CDR3 nucleotides: TGTGCCAGCTCTCTTCATGCAACTAATGAAAAACTGTTTTTT.

This clonotype was seen at least ten times. CDR3 sequence reads: CASSPLGDRWNEQFF. DNA of the CDR3: TGTGCCAGCAGCCCCTTAGGCGATCGCTGGAATGAGCAGTTCTTC. The J gene is TRBJ2-1, the V gene TRBV3-1; no clear D gene. Looked up from germline, CDR1 is LGHDT and CDR2 is YNNKEL (reference sequence). The CDR3 covers 15 residues. Trimming cost V 4 bases and J 7 bases, with 17 bases left between them.

This clonotype has a handful of counts. V gene TRBV3-1 combines with J gene TRBJ2-6, with a weak D call TRBD1 (5 bases). The CDR3 length is 18 residues. Germline lookup yields CDR1 LGHDT and CDR2 YNNKEL (reference sequence). The V end was cut by 4 bases, the J end by 0 bases, with 16 bases between. In DNA, the CDR3 is TGTGCCAGCAGCCTCGTCAGACAGCAATCCTCTGGGGCCAACGTCCTGACTTTC. This encodes CASSLVRQQSSGANVLTF.

The CDR3 bases are TGTGCCAGCAGCCAAGGGAGCCCCATGAACACTGAAGCTTTCTTT. Translation gives CASSQGSPMNTEAFF. The V gene is TRBV7-9, the J gene TRBJ1-1; D unclear. This CDR3 contains 15 residues. V lost 5 bases and J 0 bases, leaving 13 bases between the germline ends. The V gene's germline CDR1 is SEHNR and CDR2 FQNEAQ (reference sequence).

This clonotype appeared a few times. The chain uses TRBV6-6 and TRBJ2-1, with 10 nucleotides matching TRBD1. With V trimmed by 6 bases and J by 8 bases, 10 bases remained unmatched. Germline CDR1 is MNHNY and CDR2 is SVGAGI (reference sequence). This CDR3 is 15 amino acids long. The CDR3 reads CASRNRDRGRDEQFF. The CDR3 DNA reads TGTGCCAGCAGAAACCGGGACAGGGGTAGGGATGAGCAGTTCTTC.

This clonotype was recorded many times. This rearrangement joins TRBV20-1 to TRBJ2-7; TRBD2 matches at 12 bases. CDR1 is DFQATT, CDR2 SNEGSKA, per germline (reference sequence). Trimming took 0 bases from V and 3 from J; bases not matched to a gene: 6. The CDR3 consists of 16 residues. Here the CDR3 DNA reads TGCAGTGCTAGAGATCCCGGACTAGCGGGAATCTACGAGCAGTACTTC. Translation: CSARDPGLAGIYEQYF.

This clonotype was recorded at least ten times. The chain combines TRBV5-5 with TRBJ1-5; 11 bases line up with TRBD1. Germline values: CDR1 SGHKS, CDR2 YYEKEE (reference sequence). V shed 3 bases and J 3 bases; nucleotides not matched to a gene: 5. The CDR3 loop spans 16 amino acids. Written as DNA, the CDR3 is TGTGCCAGCAGCTCTAGGGGACAGGGGGTCAATCAGCCCCAGCATTTT. Translating it yields CASSSRGQGVNQPQHF.

The chain links TRBV2 to TRBJ2-1; the match to TRBD2 covers 10 bases. The CDR3 loop spans 16 amino acids. The V and J ends lost 7 bases and 5 bases, in that order; junction bases with no gene match: 11. Germline V lookup: CDR1 SNHLY, CDR2 FYNNEI. The CDR3 region has the DNA TGTGCCAGCAACGTTGTAGCGGGAGGTAAAAACAATGAGCAGTTCTTC. It encodes CASNVVAGGKNNEQFF.

This clonotype appeared a few times. Since a much larger clone is just one base distant, this may be a read error. The chain is built from TRBV4-2 and TRBJ2-7, with 11 bases fitting TRBD2. CDR1 LGHNA and CDR2 YNFKEQ come from the germline V gene. The CDR3 runs to 13 residues. Trimming at V came to 6 bases and at J to 4 bases, leaving 2 bases not matched to a gene. This chain's CDR3 is CASRGTSGYEQYF. CDR3 coding DNA: TGTGCCAGCAGAGGGACTAGCGGTTACGAGCAGTACTTC.

In DNA, the CDR3 is TGTGCCAGCAGCCCTTCCTCTAGCGTCTCCTACAATGAGCAGTTCTTC. Residues: CASSPSSSVSYNEQFF. The V and J genes are TRBV7-9 and TRBJ2-1; a possible D gene is TRBD2 (6 bases). V lost 5 bases to trimming and J lost 0 bases, with 14 bases between them. The CDR3 is made up of 16 amino acids. Germline lookup yields CDR1 SEHNR and CDR2 FQNEAQ (reference sequence). The full variable domain, rest sourced from reference TRBV7-9 and TRBJ2-1, is DTGVSQNPRHKITKRGQNVTFRCDPISEHNRLYWYRQTLGQGPEFLTYFQNEAQLEKSRLLSDRFSAERPKGSFSTLEIQRTEQGDSAMYLCASSPSSSVSYNEQFFGPGTRLTVL.

V is TRBV5-1 and J is TRBJ2-2; 7 nucleotides match TRBD1. Germline V gene sequence: CDR1 SGHRS, CDR2 YFSETQ. This CDR3 spans 15 amino acids. V shed 3 bases, J shed 3 bases, and the junction held 5 bases outside the gene matches. The CDR3 spells CASSSTDRDTGELFF. The CDR3, as DNA: TGCGCCAGCAGCTCCACCGACAGGGACACCGGGGAGCTGTTTTTT. The variable domain in full, with the rest retrieved from reference TRBV5-1 and TRBJ2-2, is KAGVTQTPRYLIKTRGQQVTLSCSPISGHRSVSWYQQTPGQGLQFLFEYFSETQRNKGNFPGRFSGRQFSNSRSEMNVSTLELGDSALYLCASSSTDRDTGELFFGEGSRLTVL.

The genes are TRBV7-8 and TRBJ2-7; D is possibly TRBD1 (5 bases). CDR3 length: 12 amino acids. Germline V gene lookup returns CDR1 SGHVS and CDR2 FQNEAQ. V dropped 1 base and J dropped 9 bases, with 10 bases sitting between them. In nucleotides, the CDR3 is TGTGCCAGCAGCTTAGATAGGGGTTGGCAGTACTTC. Its translation is CASSLDRGWQYF.

The sample holds a few counts of this clonotype. The rearrangement joins TRBV20-1 to TRBJ1-2, with D possibly matching TRBD1 (5 bases). The CDR3 is made up of 13 amino acids. The germline V and J ends were trimmed by 5 bases and 3 bases, with 13 bases remaining between them. The V gene's germline CDR1 is DFQATT and CDR2 SNEGSKA (reference sequence). The CDR3 DNA reads TGCAGTGCTCAGCCACAGGAATACTATGGCTACACCTTC. It codes for CSAQPQEYYGYTF.

Many counts were recorded for this clonotype. The chain carries TRBV28 and TRBJ2-7; the D is unclear. V was cut by 5 bases and J by 2 bases, with 16 bases left in between. The germline gives CDR1 MDHEN, CDR2 SYDVKM. The CDR3 runs 15 residues. CDR3 loop: CASSKSGGGTYEQYF. The CDR3 DNA follows: TGTGCCAGCAGTAAATCGGGTGGCGGAACCTACGAGCAGTACTTC. The full variable domain, with the rest looked up from reference TRBV28 and TRBJ2-7, is DVKVTQSSRYLVKRTGEKVFLECVQDMDHENMFWYRQDPGLGLRLIYFSYDVKMKEKGDIPEGYSVSREKKERFSLILESASTNQTSMYLCASSKSGGGTYEQYFGPGTRLTVT.

This clonotype was found a few times. The V and J genes are TRBV29-1 and TRBJ2-3, with 8 positions matching TRBD2. V was pared by 3 bases and J by 1 base, with 3 bases of the junction left unmatched. CDR1 and CDR2 from the germline V gene are SQVTM and ANQGSEA. CDR3 size: 14 residues. CDR3 loop: CSVEAGGGTDTQYF. In nucleotides, the CDR3 is TGCAGCGTTGAGGCGGGAGGTGGCACAGATACGCAGTATTTT.

This clonotype has a handful of counts. The V call is TRBV28, the J call TRBJ1-4; D is unclear. CDR3 size: 11 residues. CDR1 is MDHEN, CDR2 SYDVKM, per germline. V gave up 7 bases and J gave up 7 bases, with 7 bases separating them. The CDR3 here is CASMGFEKLFF. The CDR3 DNA reads as TGTGCCAGCATGGGGTTTGAAAAACTGTTTTTT.

The rearrangement joins TRBV18 to TRBJ1-2, with unresolved D. Germline loops: CDR1 KGHSH, CDR2 LQKENI. V was cut by 3 bases and J by 4 bases, with 9 bases left in between. This CDR3 spans 13 amino acids. The DNA of the CDR3 is TGTGCCAGCTCACCGGGCGGACCCTATGGCTACACCTTC. Encoded protein: CASSPGGPYGYTF.

This clonotype occurred many times. This chain connects TRBV9 to TRBJ2-5; tentatively, D is TRBD2 (5 bases). Germline V gene data show CDR1 as SGDLS and CDR2 as YYNGEE. The CDR3 is made up of 16 amino acids. Trimming shortened V by 3 bases and J by 1 base, and 16 bases separated the two germline ends. Written as DNA, the CDR3 is TGTGCCAGCAGCGGAGAGGGCGGCTTCCTCCAAGAGACCCAGTACTTC. This sequence encodes CASSGEGGFLQETQYF.

The rearrangement links TRBV11-1 to TRBJ2-6, with D perhaps matching TRBD1 or TRBD2 (5 bases each). This CDR3 contains 15 residues. Germline V gene sequence: CDR1 SGHAT, CDR2 FQDESV (reference sequence). Trimming removed 6 bases at V and 3 bases at J, with 12 bases between. The CDR3 region is CASRPEGLGANVLTF. DNA of the CDR3: TGTGCCAGCAGGCCTGAGGGGCTTGGGGCCAACGTCCTGACTTTC.

This clonotype was seen only a few times. The chain links TRBV28 to TRBJ1-2; D gene ambiguous. CDR3 length equals 12 residues. CDR1 is MDHEN, CDR2 SYDVKM, per germline. Trimming removed 1 base from V and 8 bases from J, with 8 bases in between. In nucleotides, the CDR3 is TGTGCCAGCAGTTTATTGGTCGCCGGCTACACCTTC. Translation: CASSLLVAGYTF.